Below are 21 T cell receptor beta chains sequenced from a single sample in a study of OX40 agonist ivuxolimab in advanced cancers. Data came from immunoSEQ multiplex PCR; TCRdb stores just in-frame clones and leaves some out. The sample shows fewer than 70,000 clones, approximately 91% of them seen only once. Here the sequenced sample was CD4+ or CD8+ T cells sorted from blood, taken in a trial of the OX40 agonist ivuxolimab. These receptors were collected from an adult with an advanced solid tumor such as melanoma, head and neck, liver or kidney cancer.

The chain has TRBV27 and TRBJ2-1; D gene unclear. This CDR3 has 13 residues. Per germline, CDR1 MNHEY and CDR2 SMNVEV (reference sequence). V lost 8 bases and J lost 5, with 13 bases in between. CDR3 sequence: CASSVLLDNEQFF. The CDR3 DNA reads as TGTGCCAGCTCGGTGCTATTGGACAATGAGCAGTTCTTC.

The chain is built from TRBV6-6 and TRBJ2-3, with unresolved D. Germline V CDR1 and CDR2: MNHNY, SVGAGI (reference sequence). V was trimmed by 5 bases and J by 2 bases, leaving 2 bases between them. CDR3 length: 11 residues. For the CDR3, the DNA is TGTGCCAGCAGTCTCACAGATACGCAGTATTTT. As protein: CASSLTDTQYF.

The V call is TRBV7-9, the J call TRBJ1-2, with 8 bases that match TRBD1. Trimming cost V 4 bases and J 2 bases; bases outside gene matches: 6. The CDR3 is made up of 15 amino acids. Germline loops: CDR1 SEHNR, CDR2 FQNEAQ (reference sequence). The CDR3 spells CASSSVGTGNYGYTF. CDR3 DNA: TGTGCCAGCAGCTCGGTAGGGACAGGCAACTATGGCTACACCTTC. Looking up the rest from reference TRBV7-9 and TRBJ1-2 gives the full variable domain: DTGVSQNPRHKITKRGQNVTFRCDPISEHNRLYWYRQTLGQGPEFLTYFQNEAQLEKSRLLSDRFSAERPKGSFSTLEIQRTEQGDSAMYLCASSSVGTGNYGYTFGSGTRLTVV.

This sequence joins TRBV28 and TRBJ1-4; no clear D. The CDR3 has 16 amino acids. With 3 bases removed from V and 2 bases from J, the gap between germline ends came to 13 bases. CDR1 MDHEN and CDR2 SYDVKM come from the germline V gene. CDR3 coding DNA: TGTGCCAGCAGTTTCGTCCCACAGAACACTAATGAAAAACTGTTTTTT. Translated: CASSFVPQNTNEKLFF.

This clone occurred a few times. The V gene is TRBV11-3, the J gene TRBJ1-3; D may be TRBD1 (5 bases). V lost 5 bases, J lost 2 bases, and 13 bases lay in between. Germline V gene lookup returns CDR1 SGHNT and CDR2 YENEEA. CDR3 length: 15 amino acids. The CDR3 bases are TGTGCCAGCAGCCAGACCGGGACGCCTGGAAACACCATATATTTT. It codes for CASSQTGTPGNTIYF.

This clone was detected only a few times. The rearrangement uses TRBV19 and TRBJ1-1, with D tentatively TRBD1 (6 bases). The germline V gene has CDR1 LNHDA and CDR2 SQIVND (reference sequence). Trimming took off 2 bases at V and 3 bases at J, with 10 bases between the two ends. The length of the CDR3 is 14 residues. The CDR3 here is CASSIRGAYTEAFF. CDR3 DNA sequence: TGTGCCAGTAGTATAAGGGGGGCTTACACTGAAGCTTTCTTT.

The chain joins TRBV4-1 to TRBJ1-1, with D perhaps TRBD1 (5 bases). The CDR3 sequence is 15 residues long. Per the germline V gene, CDR1 is MGHRA and CDR2 is YSYEKL. V lost 5 bases to trimming and J lost 4 bases, with 17 bases between them. In DNA form, the CDR3 reads TGCGCCAGCAGCGTACACTCAGGGAAGGGCACTGAAGCTTTCTTT. Its translation is CASSVHSGKGTEAFF.

The chain has TRBV15 and TRBJ2-7; a weak D match, TRBD2 (6 bases). CDR1 and CDR2 from the germline V gene are LNHNV and YYDKDF (reference sequence). This CDR3 is built from 14 residues. V lost 0 bases and J 7 bases, leaving 13 bases between the germline ends. DNA for the CDR3: TGTGCCACCAGCAGAGAGGAAGGAGGGTGGGAGCAGTACTTC. It yields the protein CATSREEGGWEQYF. Full variable domain (remainder filled in from reference TRBV15 and TRBJ2-7): DAMVIQNPRYQVTQFGKPVTLSCSQTLNHNVMYWYQQKSSQAPKLLFHYYDKDFNNEADTPDNFQSRRPNTSFCFLDIRSPGLGDTAMYLCATSREEGGWEQYFGPGTRLTVT.

V is TRBV14 and J is TRBJ2-5; 14 bases are a match to TRBD2. This CDR3 has 18 amino acids. Losses at the gene ends were 0 bases for V and 5 bases for J; bases not matched to a gene: 8. CDR1 SGHDN and CDR2 FVKESK come from the germline V gene. The CDR3 coding sequence is TGTGCCAGCAGCCAAGATCGACTAGCGGGAGGGCCAGGGGAGACCCAGTACTTC. Translating gives CASSQDRLAGGPGETQYF.

The rearrangement uses TRBV6-5 and TRBJ2-7; a possible D gene is TRBD1 (6 bases). Trimming removed 0 bases from V and 1 base from J, with 13 bases in between. The CDR3 spans 16 residues. CDR1 is MNHEY, CDR2 SVGAGI, per germline. As DNA, the CDR3 is TGTGCCAGCAGTTACTCGAGTGGACAGCAGTCCTACGAGCAGTACTTC. Amino acid sequence: CASSYSSGQQSYEQYF.

The chain links TRBV7-2 to TRBJ2-3; 11 positions agree with TRBD2. Germline CDR1 SGHTA, CDR2 FQGNSA. The J segment lost 4 bases and the V segment lost 3 bases, leaving 6 bases of the junction unmatched. The CDR3 runs 16 residues. The chain's CDR3 is CASSLLAGGAADTQYF. The CDR3 DNA is TGTGCCAGCAGCTTGCTAGCGGGAGGAGCGGCAGATACGCAGTATTTT.

The rearrangement uses TRBV7-9 and TRBJ2-7; TRBD2 aligns across 8 bases. CDR3 size: 15 residues. V was pared by 1 base and J by 3 bases, with 5 bases of the junction left unmatched. In germline, CDR1 is SEHNR, CDR2 FQNEAQ (reference sequence). CDR3 sequence (DNA): TGTGCCAGCAGCTTAGGCGGGAGGCGGCACTACGAGCAGTACTTC. Translated: CASSLGGRRHYEQYF.

The chain has TRBV29-1 and TRBJ1-4, with a weak D call TRBD1 (5 bases). The CDR3 is 14 residues long. The germline V gene encodes CDR1 SQVTM and CDR2 ANQGSEA. V was clipped by 6 bases and J by 5 bases, with 16 bases between them. The CDR3 DNA sequence: TGCAGCGTCGAAAGGCCAGGGTTCAATGAAAAACTGTTTTTT. Protein product: CSVERPGFNEKLFF. The full variable domain, completed using reference TRBV29-1 and TRBJ1-4, is SAVISQKPSRDICQRGTSLTIQCQVDSQVTMMFWYRQQPGQSLTLIATANQGSEATYESGFVIDKFPISRPNLTFSTLTVSNMSPEDSSIYLCSVERPGFNEKLFFGSGTQLSVL.

This chain uses TRBV6-5 with TRBJ2-7; TRBD1 might be the D (6 bases). The CDR3 length is 16 residues. The germline V and J ends were trimmed by 4 bases and 2 bases, with 18 bases remaining between them. Per the germline V gene, CDR1 is MNHEY and CDR2 is SVGAGI. The CDR3: CASSSSAGEFTYEQYF. The CDR3 DNA sequence: TGTGCCAGCAGTTCGAGTGCAGGGGAGTTTACCTACGAGCAGTACTTC.

This chain connects TRBV15 to TRBJ1-1, with 8 positions matching TRBD1. J gave up 8 bases and V 3 bases, and 11 bases lay outside the gene matches. The CDR3 is made up of 15 amino acids. Germline V gene data show CDR1 as LNHNV and CDR2 as YYDKDF (reference sequence). CDR3 in amino acids: CATSSALRQGIEAFF. The CDR3 region has the DNA TGTGCCACCAGCAGCGCACTGAGACAGGGGATCGAAGCTTTCTTT. Complete variable domain (other parts from reference TRBV15 and TRBJ1-1): DAMVIQNPRYQVTQFGKPVTLSCSQTLNHNVMYWYQQKSSQAPKLLFHYYDKDFNNEADTPDNFQSRRPNTSFCFLDIRSPGLGDTAMYLCATSSALRQGIEAFFGQGTRLTVV.

This rearrangement joins TRBV9 to TRBJ2-3; D unclear. The length of the CDR3 is 14 residues. With 0 bases removed from V and 6 bases from J, the gap between germline ends came to 11 bases. Germline assignment: CDR1 SGDLS and CDR2 YYNGEE. The chain's CDR3 is CASSVGRLVDTQYF. The CDR3 DNA follows: TGTGCCAGCAGCGTAGGGCGTCTTGTGGATACGCAGTATTTT.

The gene calls are TRBV7-6 and TRBJ2-7; D ambiguous. V lost 0 bases to trimming and J lost 0 bases, with 9 bases between them. The V gene's germline CDR1 is SGHVS and CDR2 FNYEAQ. This CDR3 is built from 15 residues. The DNA of the CDR3 is TGTGCCAGCAGCTTAGCGCTCGGTCGCTCCTACGAGCAGTACTTC. As protein: CASSLALGRSYEQYF.

This sequence joins TRBV5-6 and TRBJ2-5; D may be TRBD2 (6 bases). This CDR3 has 15 amino acids. The V gene lost 0 bases and the J gene lost 1 base, with 10 bases spanning the gap. Germline-derived CDR1 and CDR2 are SGHDT and YYEEEE. The CDR3 loop is CASSLVGGAQETQYF. CDR3 nucleotide sequence: TGTGCCAGCAGCTTGGTAGGAGGGGCCCAAGAGACCCAGTACTTC.

V is TRBV5-1 and J is TRBJ1-1; 8 nucleotides agree with TRBD1. This CDR3 is 14 amino acids long. Germline values: CDR1 SGHRS, CDR2 YFSETQ. V was pared by 6 bases and J by 1 base, with 5 bases of the junction left unmatched. CDR3 amino acids: CASMNRGTNTEAFF. As DNA, the CDR3 is TGCGCCAGCATGAACAGGGGGACGAACACTGAAGCTTTCTTT.

Remarks on this clone: At one end the junction does not follow the germline gene, possibly because of a read error. V and J are TRBV7-7 and TRBJ2-1; no clear D gene. The CDR3 contains 15 residues. CDR1 and CDR2 (germline): SSHAT, FNYEAQ (reference sequence). CDR3 nucleotides: TGTGCTAGCAGCTTTCCGTTAAGCGATTCTCAGGAGCAGTTCTTC. This gives the protein CASSFPLSDSQEQFF.

The genes are TRBV28 and TRBJ2-7; TRBD2 matches at 11 bases. Losses at the gene ends were 4 bases for V and 4 bases for J; bases not matched to a gene: 9. CDR1 is MDHEN, CDR2 SYDVKM, per germline. This CDR3 comprises 16 residues. The CDR3 nucleotides read TGTGCCAGCAGTTACCTACTAGCGGGAGTGGAGTACGAGCAGTACTTC. Encoded protein: CASSYLLAGVEYEQYF.